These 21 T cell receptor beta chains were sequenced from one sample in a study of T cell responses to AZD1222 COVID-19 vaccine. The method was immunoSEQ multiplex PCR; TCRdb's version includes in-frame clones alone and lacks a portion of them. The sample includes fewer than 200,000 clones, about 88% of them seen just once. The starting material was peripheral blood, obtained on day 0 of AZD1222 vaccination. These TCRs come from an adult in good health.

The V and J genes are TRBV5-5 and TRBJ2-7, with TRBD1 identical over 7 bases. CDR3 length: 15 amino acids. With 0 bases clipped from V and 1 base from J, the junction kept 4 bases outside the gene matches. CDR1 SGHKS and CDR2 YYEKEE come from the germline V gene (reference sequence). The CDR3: CASSLAGGPSYEQYF. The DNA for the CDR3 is TGTGCCAGCAGCTTGGCAGGGGGACCATCCTACGAGCAGTACTTC. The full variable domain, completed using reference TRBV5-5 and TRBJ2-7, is DAGVTQSPTHLIKTRGQQVTLRCSPISGHKSVSWYQQVLGQGPQFIFQYYEKEERGRGNFPDRFSARQFPNYSSELNVNALLLGDSALYLCASSLAGGPSYEQYFGPGTRLTVT.

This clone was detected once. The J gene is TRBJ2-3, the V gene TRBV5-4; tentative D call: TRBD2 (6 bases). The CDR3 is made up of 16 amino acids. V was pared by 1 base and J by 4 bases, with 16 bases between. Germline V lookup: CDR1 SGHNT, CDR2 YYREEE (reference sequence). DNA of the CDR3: TGTGCCAGCAGCTTGCCACGGGCGGGGTCCGCAGATACGCAGTATTTT. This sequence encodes CASSLPRAGSADTQYF.

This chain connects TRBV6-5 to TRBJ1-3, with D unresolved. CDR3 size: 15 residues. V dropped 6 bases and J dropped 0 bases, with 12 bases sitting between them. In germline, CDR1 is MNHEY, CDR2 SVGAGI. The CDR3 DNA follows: TGTGCCAGCAGGACCGACGGCCTCTCTGGAAACACCATATATTTT. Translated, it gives CASRTDGLSGNTIYF.

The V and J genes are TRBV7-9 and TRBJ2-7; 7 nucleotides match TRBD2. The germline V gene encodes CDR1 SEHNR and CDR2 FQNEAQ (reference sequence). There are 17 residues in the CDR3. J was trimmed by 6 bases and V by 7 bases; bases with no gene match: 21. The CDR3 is CASTAPTGAGRTSEQYF. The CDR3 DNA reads TGTGCCAGCACCGCCCCCACGGGAGCGGGAAGGACCTCCGAGCAGTACTTC.

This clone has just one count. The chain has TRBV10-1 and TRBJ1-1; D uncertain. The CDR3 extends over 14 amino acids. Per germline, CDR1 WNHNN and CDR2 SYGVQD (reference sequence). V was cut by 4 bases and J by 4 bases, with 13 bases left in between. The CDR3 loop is CASSAGAGSTEAFF. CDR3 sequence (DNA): TGCGCCAGCAGTGCCGGCGCCGGGAGCACTGAAGCTTTCTTT.

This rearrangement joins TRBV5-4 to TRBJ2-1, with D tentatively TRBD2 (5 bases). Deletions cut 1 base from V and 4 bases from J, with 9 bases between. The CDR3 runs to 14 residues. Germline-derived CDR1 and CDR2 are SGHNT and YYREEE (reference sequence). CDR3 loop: CASSLIGSYNEQFF. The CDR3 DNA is TGTGCCAGCAGCTTGATAGGGAGTTACAATGAGCAGTTCTTC.

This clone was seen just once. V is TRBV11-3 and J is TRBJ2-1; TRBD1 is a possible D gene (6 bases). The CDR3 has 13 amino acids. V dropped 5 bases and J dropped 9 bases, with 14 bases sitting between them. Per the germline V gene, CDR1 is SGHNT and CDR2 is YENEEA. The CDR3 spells CASSTRTETEQFF. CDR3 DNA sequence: TGTGCCAGCAGCACACGGACAGAAACTGAGCAGTTCTTC.

The CDR3 region has the DNA TGTGCCAGCAGCCCCAGGCAGGCCTTGGGCACTGAAGCTTTCTTT. Protein sequence: CASSPRQALGTEAFF. The chain is built from TRBV11-2 and TRBJ1-1; no reliable D call. V lost 5 bases and J lost 4, with 17 bases in between. The CDR3 loop spans 15 amino acids. CDR1 and CDR2 (germline): SGHAT, FQNNGV. The variable domain in full, completed from reference TRBV11-2 and TRBJ1-1, reads EAGVAQSPRYKIIEKRQSVAFWCNPISGHATLYWYQQILGQGPKLLIQFQNNGVVDDSQLPKDRFSAERLKGVDSTLKIQPAKLEDSAVYLCASSPRQALGTEAFFGQGTRLTVV.

CDR3: CASSSGQELDEQYF. The CDR3 bases are TGCGCCAGCAGTTCTGGACAGGAACTAGACGAGCAGTACTTC. The rearrangement joins TRBV5-1 to TRBJ2-7; 7 bases map to TRBD1. V lost 5 bases, J lost 5 bases, and 10 bases stayed unmatched. Germline CDR1 and CDR2: SGHRS and YFSETQ. This CDR3 comprises 14 residues.

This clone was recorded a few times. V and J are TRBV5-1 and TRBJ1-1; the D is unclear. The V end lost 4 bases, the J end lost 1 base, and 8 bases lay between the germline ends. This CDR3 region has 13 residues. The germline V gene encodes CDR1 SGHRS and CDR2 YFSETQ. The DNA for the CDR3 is TGCGCCAGCAGCGGAACTTCGAACACTGAAGCTTTCTTT. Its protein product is CASSGTSNTEAFF.

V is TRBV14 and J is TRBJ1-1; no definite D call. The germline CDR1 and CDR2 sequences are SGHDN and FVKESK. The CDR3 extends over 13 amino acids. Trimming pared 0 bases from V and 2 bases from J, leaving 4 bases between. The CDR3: CASSQDLNTEAFF. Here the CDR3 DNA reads TGTGCCAGCAGCCAAGATTTAAACACTGAAGCTTTCTTT.

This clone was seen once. CDR3 sequence (DNA): TGTGCCAGCAGCCCGAGAGCGGGAGGGTCGGATGAGCAGTTCTTC. This translates into CASSPRAGGSDEQFF. V is TRBV7-6 and J is TRBJ2-1, with 10 positions matching TRBD2. Germline V gene data show CDR1 as SGHVS and CDR2 as FNYEAQ. This CDR3 region has 15 residues. V trimming: 5 bases; J trimming: 8 bases; junction bases outside the gene matches: 9.

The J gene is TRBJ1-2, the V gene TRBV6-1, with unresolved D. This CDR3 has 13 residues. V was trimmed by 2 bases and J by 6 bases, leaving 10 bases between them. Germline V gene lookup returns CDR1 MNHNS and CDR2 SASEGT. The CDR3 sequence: CASSEIRGNGYTF. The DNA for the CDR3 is TGTGCCAGCAGTGAAATCCGGGGAAATGGCTACACCTTC.

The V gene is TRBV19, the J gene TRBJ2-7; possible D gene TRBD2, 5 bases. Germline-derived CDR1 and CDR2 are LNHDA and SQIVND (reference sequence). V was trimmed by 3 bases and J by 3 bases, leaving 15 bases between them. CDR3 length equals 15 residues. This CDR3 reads CASSMKRNNYYEQYF. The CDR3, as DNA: TGTGCCAGTAGTATGAAGCGGAACAACTACTACGAGCAGTACTTC.

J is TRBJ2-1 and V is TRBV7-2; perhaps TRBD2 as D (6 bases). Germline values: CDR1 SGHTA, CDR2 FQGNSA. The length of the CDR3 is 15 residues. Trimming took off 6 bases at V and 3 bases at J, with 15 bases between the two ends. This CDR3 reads CASRGGSLFYNEQFF. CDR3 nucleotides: TGTGCCAGCAGGGGGGGTTCGCTCTTCTACAATGAGCAGTTCTTC.

For the CDR3, the DNA is TGTGCCAGCAGCCAAGATTGGGGGGAGAAGAATGGCTACACCTTC. This gives the protein CASSQDWGEKNGYTF. The chain is built from TRBV4-2 and TRBJ1-2; a possible D gene is TRBD1 (5 bases). The CDR3 contains 15 residues. CDR1 and CDR2 (germline): LGHNA, YNFKEQ. The V end was cut by 0 bases, the J end by 6 bases, with 14 bases between.

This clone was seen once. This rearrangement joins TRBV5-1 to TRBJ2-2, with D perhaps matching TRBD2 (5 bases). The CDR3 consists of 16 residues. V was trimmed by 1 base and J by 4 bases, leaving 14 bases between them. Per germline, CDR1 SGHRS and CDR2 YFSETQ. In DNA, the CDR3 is TGCGCCAGCAGCTTGATTCGTGGGAGAGGCACCGGGGAGCTGTTTTTT. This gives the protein CASSLIRGRGTGELFF.

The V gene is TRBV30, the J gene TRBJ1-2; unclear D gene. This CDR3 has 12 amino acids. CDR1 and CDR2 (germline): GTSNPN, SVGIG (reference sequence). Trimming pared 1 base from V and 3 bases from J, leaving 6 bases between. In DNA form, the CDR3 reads TGTGCCTGGAGTGAACCGGACTATGGCTACACCTTC. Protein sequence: CAWSEPDYGYTF.

CDR3 DNA: TGTGCCAGCAGTTACGTTTGGACAGGGGGCGCTTGGTATGGCTACACCTTC. It specifies CASSYVWTGGAWYGYTF. V and J are TRBV6-2 or TRBV6-3 and TRBJ1-2; 11 positions agree with TRBD1. Per germline, CDR1 MNHEY and CDR2 SVGEGT. The length of the CDR3 is 17 residues. With 2 bases clipped from V and 5 bases from J, the junction kept 10 bases outside the gene matches.

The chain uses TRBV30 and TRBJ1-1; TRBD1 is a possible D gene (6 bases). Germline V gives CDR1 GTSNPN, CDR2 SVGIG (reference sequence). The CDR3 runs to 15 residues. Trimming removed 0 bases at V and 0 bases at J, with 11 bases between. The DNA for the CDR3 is TGTGCCTGGAGTGTCTGGGGGGGGCTGAACACTGAAGCTTTCTTT. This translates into CAWSVWGGLNTEAFF.

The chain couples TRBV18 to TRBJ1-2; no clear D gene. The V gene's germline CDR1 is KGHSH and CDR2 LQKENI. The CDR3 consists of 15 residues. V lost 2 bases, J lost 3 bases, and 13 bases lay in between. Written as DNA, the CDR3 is TGTGCCAGCTCACCAATAACGGGGAAGGACTATGGCTACACCTTC. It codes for CASSPITGKDYGYTF.